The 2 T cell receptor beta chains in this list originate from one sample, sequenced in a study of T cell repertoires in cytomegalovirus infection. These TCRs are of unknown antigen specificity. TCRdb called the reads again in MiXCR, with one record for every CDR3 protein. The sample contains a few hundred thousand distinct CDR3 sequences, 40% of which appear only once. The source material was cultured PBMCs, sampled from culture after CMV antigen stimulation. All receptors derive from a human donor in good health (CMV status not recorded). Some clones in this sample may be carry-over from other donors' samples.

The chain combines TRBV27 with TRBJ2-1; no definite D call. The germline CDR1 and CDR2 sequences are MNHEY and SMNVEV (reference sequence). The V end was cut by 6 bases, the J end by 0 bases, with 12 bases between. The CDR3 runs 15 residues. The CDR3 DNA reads TGTGCCAGCAGGAATAGCCTAAGCTCCTACAATGAGCAGTTCTTC. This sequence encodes CASRNSLSSYNEQFF.

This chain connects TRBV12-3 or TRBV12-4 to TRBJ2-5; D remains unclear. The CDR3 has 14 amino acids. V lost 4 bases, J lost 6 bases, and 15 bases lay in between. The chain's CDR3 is CASSWIMGSQTQYF. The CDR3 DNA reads TGTGCCAGCAGTTGGATTATGGGGTCGCAGACCCAGTACTTC.